These 22 T cell receptor beta chains came from one sample sequenced in a study of OX40 agonist ivuxolimab in advanced cancers. Measured with immunoSEQ multiplex PCR; TCRdb has only the in-frame clones, and not every one. The sample contains some 70,000 clones, 70% to 90% of which appear only once. The sequenced sample was CD4+ or CD8+ T cells sorted from blood, obtained in a trial of the OX40 agonist ivuxolimab. The source of these receptors is an adult with an advanced solid tumor such as melanoma, head and neck, liver or kidney cancer.

The rearrangement links TRBV2 to TRBJ1-1; D is unresolved. CDR1 SNHLY and CDR2 FYNNEI come from the germline V gene. With 6 bases removed from V and 4 bases from J, the gap between germline ends came to 12 bases. This CDR3 is built from 13 residues. CDR3 sequence (DNA): TGTGCCAGCAGCGCAACTGTGGGCACTGAAGCTTTCTTT. This encodes CASSATVGTEAFF.

The J gene is TRBJ2-2, the V gene TRBV7-2; TRBD1 matches at 7 bases. Germline trimming cut 4 bases from V and 4 bases from J; bases unmatched to any gene: 6. This CDR3 has 15 amino acids. CDR1 SGHTA and CDR2 FQGNSA come from the germline V gene. CDR3 loop: CASSSTGFATGELFF. For the CDR3, the DNA is TGTGCCAGCAGCTCGACAGGGTTCGCCACCGGGGAGCTGTTTTTT.

The chain carries TRBV10-3 and TRBJ2-3; D is unclear. Looked up from germline, CDR1 is ENHRY and CDR2 is SYGVKD. This CDR3 region has 16 residues. The V end was cut by 1 base, the J end by 0 bases, with 11 bases between. The CDR3 spells CAISEWARTSTDTQYF. CDR3 DNA sequence: TGTGCCATCAGTGAGTGGGCCCGGACCAGCACAGATACGCAGTATTTT.

The CDR3, as DNA: TGCGCCAGCAGCCTAGGATTGAGCTACGAGCAGTACTTC. Translation: CASSLGLSYEQYF. The chain is built from TRBV4-3 and TRBJ2-7; no reliable D call. Germline V gives CDR1 LGHNA, CDR2 YSLEER. Trimming shortened V by 4 bases and J by 3 bases, and 10 bases separated the two germline ends. This CDR3 is built from 13 residues.

Notes on this clone: Other DNA sequences of this sample code for an identical CDR3. The chain combines TRBV30 with TRBJ1-1; 9 nucleotides agree with TRBD1. V gave up 1 base and J gave up 1 base; unmatched junction bases: 10. CDR3 size: 17 residues. Looked up from germline, CDR1 is GTSNPN and CDR2 is SVGIG (reference sequence). The DNA for the CDR3 is TGTGCCTGGAGTGCGAAGGACAGGGGAACAAGGAACACTGAAGCTTTCTTT. Protein product: CAWSAKDRGTRNTEAFF.

The V gene is TRBV6-6, the J gene TRBJ1-4, with no clear D. The ends were cut back, 1 base at V and 11 bases at J, with 14 bases in the middle. In germline, CDR1 is MNHNY, CDR2 SVGAGI (reference sequence). The CDR3 has 14 residues. The CDR3 here is CASSYLAPGGKLFF. Here the CDR3 DNA reads TGTGCCAGCAGTTACTTGGCCCCGGGAGGTAAACTGTTTTTT.

This sequence joins TRBV9 and TRBJ2-2; D uncertain. The germline V and J ends were trimmed by 4 bases and 7 bases, with 14 bases remaining between them. The CDR3 runs 14 residues. The germline CDR1 and CDR2 sequences are SGDLS and YYNGEE. CDR3: CASSPRPGIGELFF. The CDR3 DNA follows: TGTGCCAGCAGCCCCCGGCCCGGCATCGGGGAGCTGTTTTTT. Looking up the rest from reference TRBV9 and TRBJ2-2 gives the full variable domain: DSGVTQTPKHLITATGQRVTLRCSPRSGDLSVYWYQQSLDQGLQFLIQYYNGEERAKGNILERFSAQQFPDLHSELNLSSLELGDSALYFCASSPRPGIGELFFGEGSRLTVL.

The chain has TRBV30 and TRBJ1-1; 7 bases are a match to TRBD1. Trimming took 0 bases from V and 5 from J; bases not matched to a gene: 3. Germline CDR1 and CDR2: GTSNPN and SVGIG (reference sequence). The CDR3 is made up of 13 amino acids. CDR3 protein: CAWSVEQGTEAFF. The CDR3, as DNA: TGTGCCTGGAGTGTCGAACAGGGGACTGAAGCTTTCTTT.

The chain joins TRBV2 to TRBJ2-5; a possible D gene is TRBD2 (7 bases). From germline, CDR1 is SNHLY and CDR2 FYNNEI. The CDR3 consists of 15 residues. The V end lost 2 bases, the J end lost 4 bases, and 14 bases lay between the germline ends. The CDR3 sequence is CASSELRGARETQYF. The CDR3 DNA reads TGTGCCAGCAGTGAACTCCGGGGGGCCCGAGAGACCCAGTACTTC.

J is TRBJ2-1 and V is TRBV19, with 10 bases lining up with TRBD2. The CDR3 totals 15 residues. Per germline, CDR1 LNHDA and CDR2 SQIVND (reference sequence). The V gene end was trimmed by 6 bases and the J gene end by 6 bases; junction bases not matched to a gene: 8. For the CDR3, the DNA is TGTGCCAGTAGCCCCAGGGCTAGCGGGAGCAATGAGCAGTTCTTC. It yields the protein CASSPRASGSNEQFF.

The chain joins TRBV12-5 to TRBJ2-5, with D maybe TRBD1 (5 bases). Germline-derived CDR1 and CDR2 are LGHNT and FRNRAP. Trimming pared 6 bases from V and 0 bases from J, leaving 11 bases between. The CDR3 is 14 amino acids. The CDR3 DNA sequence: TGTGCTAGTGGAAAAGACAGTCACCAAGAGACCCAGTACTTC. It specifies CASGKDSHQETQYF. Supplemented by reference TRBV12-5 and TRBJ2-5, the full variable domain reads DARVTQTPRHKVTEMGQEVTMRCQPILGHNTVFWYRQTMMQGLELLAYFRNRAPLDDSGMPKDRFSAEMPDATLATLKIQPSEPRDSAVYFCASGKDSHQETQYFGPGTRLLVL.

The chain couples TRBV11-3 to TRBJ2-3, with 9 bases aligning to TRBD2. V lost 3 bases and J lost 4; bases outside the gene matches: 5. CDR3 length: 15 residues. Germline CDR1 reads SGHNT; CDR2 reads YENEEA. Written as DNA, the CDR3 is TGTGCCAGCAGCTTCCGCGGGAGGGCCGCAGATACGCAGTATTTT. It yields the protein CASSFRGRAADTQYF. Complete variable domain (other parts from reference TRBV11-3 and TRBJ2-3): EAGVVQSPRYKIIEKKQPVAFWCNPISGHNTLYWYLQNLGQGPELLIRYENEEAVDDSQLPKDRFSAERLKGVDSTLKIQPAELGDSAVYLCASSFRGRAADTQYFGPGTRLTVL.

This clone was seen a single time. The J gene is TRBJ2-7, the V gene TRBV6-6; 14 bases line up with TRBD2. The CDR3 consists of 14 residues. The V segment lost 8 bases and the J segment 4 bases; nucleotides outside the gene matches: 4. Germline V gene data show CDR1 as MNHNY and CDR2 as SVGAGI (reference sequence). The CDR3 loop reads CASGGTSGSYEQYF. The CDR3 DNA follows: TGTGCCAGCGGGGGGACTAGCGGGAGTTACGAGCAGTACTTC.

J is TRBJ2-3 and V is TRBV11-3, with 10 nucleotides matching TRBD1. Germline lookup yields CDR1 SGHNT and CDR2 YENEEA. The CDR3 is 16 residues long. J was trimmed by 4 bases and V by 1 base; bases with no gene match: 5. CDR3: CASSLAYGQGADTQYF. The CDR3 bases are TGTGCCAGCAGCTTAGCCTACGGACAGGGGGCAGATACGCAGTATTTT.

The chain is built from TRBV27 and TRBJ2-7; 15 nucleotides align to TRBD2. The CDR3 length is 16 residues. J gave up 5 bases and V 4 bases, and 6 bases lay outside the gene matches. In germline, CDR1 is MNHEY, CDR2 SMNVEV (reference sequence). DNA for the CDR3: TGTGCCAGCAGTTACCAAGGGACTAGCGGGAGGAACGAGCAGTACTTC. It yields the protein CASSYQGTSGRNEQYF.

This sequence joins TRBV11-3 and TRBJ1-1; the D is unclear. Germline CDR1 SGHNT, CDR2 YENEEA. V lost 8 bases to trimming and J lost 11 bases, with 15 bases between them. CDR3 length equals 11 residues. As DNA, the CDR3 is TGTGCCAGCCGCCACTGTAGTAGGGCTTTCTTT. This codes for CASRHCSRAFF.

This clone was counted only a few times. V is TRBV25-1 and J is TRBJ2-1, with D perhaps TRBD1 (6 bases). The length of the CDR3 is 16 residues. Germline loops: CDR1 MGHDK, CDR2 SYGVNS. Trimming stripped 1 base from V and 5 bases from J, with 15 bases between. The CDR3 here is CASSELGTGTNNEQFF. The CDR3 DNA sequence: TGTGCCAGCAGTGAATTAGGAACAGGGACGAACAATGAGCAGTTCTTC.

The chain has TRBV5-1 and TRBJ2-3; 12 nucleotides agree with TRBD2. CDR3 length: 16 amino acids. Germline CDR1 is SGHRS and CDR2 is YFSETQ. Germline trimming cut 5 bases from V and 0 bases from J; bases unmatched to any gene: 4. In DNA, the CDR3 is TGCGCCAGCAGAGGACTAGCGGGGCGTAGCACAGATACGCAGTATTTT. Protein: CASRGLAGRSTDTQYF.

The rearrangement links TRBV6-1 to TRBJ2-7; D is ambiguous. The V end lost 6 bases, the J end lost 3 bases, and 15 bases lay between the germline ends. The CDR3 totals 14 residues. CDR1 and CDR2 (germline): MNHNS, SASEGT. Here the CDR3 reads CASRSPWTVYEQYF. The CDR3 nucleotides read TGTGCCAGCAGGAGTCCATGGACGGTCTACGAGCAGTACTTC.

CDR3 in amino acids: CSAPRNTEQYF. In DNA, the CDR3 is TGCAGTGCTCCCAGGAACACCGAGCAGTACTTC. This chain joins TRBV20-1 and TRBJ2-7; unclear D gene. The V and J ends lost 5 bases and 6 bases respectively, with 11 bases between them. Per germline, CDR1 DFQATT and CDR2 SNEGSKA (reference sequence). The CDR3 is 11 amino acids.

The V and J genes are TRBV29-1 and TRBJ2-3, with 9 nucleotides matching TRBD1. The V gene end was trimmed by 3 bases and the J gene end by 6 bases; junction bases not matched to a gene: 4. Germline V gene sequence: CDR1 SQVTM, CDR2 ANQGSEA. This CDR3 has 13 residues. The CDR3 here is CSVELDRGDTQYF. The CDR3 region has the DNA TGCAGCGTTGAGCTCGACAGGGGGGATACGCAGTATTTT.

This chain's CDR3 is CASSYRTAGELFF. The CDR3 bases are TGTGCCAGCAGTTATCGGACAGCCGGGGAGCTGTTTTTT. The V gene is TRBV6-9, the J gene TRBJ2-2; a weak D match, TRBD1 (6 bases). CDR1 MNHGY and CDR2 SVAAGI come from the germline V gene. This CDR3 has 13 residues. With 2 bases removed from V and 6 bases from J, the gap between germline ends came to 7 bases.